This entry describes one T cell receptor beta chain. The germline gene is not matched at one end of the junction; a read error may be the cause. The germline V gene has CDR1 SSHAT and CDR2 FNYEAQ (reference sequence). The CDR3 has 15 amino acids. The data derive from a study of T cell changes during pregnancy in multiple sclerosis. Clones were sequenced by immunoSEQ multiplex PCR, and TCRdb holds only the in-frame ones, with some missing. The repertoire holds 56,000 or so clones, with 90% as singletons. The chain recombines TRBV7-7 with TRBJ2-5; 10 positions agree with TRBD2. The sequences come from peripheral blood, collected in the first trimester of pregnancy. This sequence originates from a female donor in good health, enrolled as a control in a pregnancy study. CDR3: CASSFRASGRETQYF. CDR3 sequence (DNA): TGTGCTAGCAGCTTTAGGGCTAGCGGGAGAGAGACCCAGTACTTC. The complete variable domain, with remaining parts taken from reference TRBV7-7 and TRBJ2-5, reads GAGVSQSPRYKVTKRGQDVTLRCDPISSHATLYWYQQALGQGPEFLTYFNYEAQPDKSGLPSDRFSAERPEGSISTLTIQRTEQRDSAMYRCASSFRASGRETQYFGPGTRLLVL.